This T cell receptor beta chain was recovered during a study of identical twins. The sample holds a few counts of this clonotype. Its cognate antigen is unknown. The CDR3 contains 15 residues. The trim removed 0 bases at V and 3 bases at J, leaving 3 bases unmatched. Germline-derived CDR1 and CDR2 are DFQATT and SNEGSKA (reference sequence). Study findings and constraints: Out-of-frame alpha sequences shared by twins showed excess low generation probability.

TCRdb reanalysed the 5' RACE reads using MiXCR and keeps one entry per CDR3 protein. The repertoire includes under 250,000 distinct CDR3 sequences, about an eighth of them detected once, and around 4% sits in the top ten. These same data were also listed under a study on yellow fever vaccine responses in identical twins.

The chain recombines TRBV20-1 with TRBJ2-3; 10 bases are a match to TRBD2. Sequenced sample: memory (CD45RO+) T cells sorted from blood. The receptor's source is a woman aged 18-29 years in good health. This CDR3 is CSARDAGLATDTQYF. For the CDR3, the DNA is TGCAGTGCTAGAGACGCGGGACTAGCGACAGATACGCAGTATTTT.